This T cell receptor (beta chain) was captured by sequencing in a study of blood T cell repertoires in COVID-19. Whole-study context: The cDNA or gDNA used as material had been derived from T cells, B-cell-depleted T cells, or PBMCs.

This CDR3 region has 15 residues. Trimming took 2 bases from V and 2 from J; bases not matched to a gene: 2. The germline gives CDR1 MGHRA, CDR2 YSYEKL. Profiling relied on immunoSEQ multiplex PCR, and the TCRdb table lists in-frame clones only, not all of them. The repertoire has about 190,000 clones, approximately 90% of them found once; the top ten carry about 1.1%. V and J are TRBV4-1 and TRBJ2-1; 8 nucleotides line up with TRBD2. Specimen: peripheral blood. This receptor was identified in a man younger than 45 with acute or convalescent COVID-19. CDR3 loop: CASSQPAGAYNEQFF. In DNA form, the CDR3 reads TGCGCCAGCAGCCAACCAGCGGGAGCCTACAATGAGCAGTTCTTC.